The subject of this entry is one TCR beta chain. This CDR3 contains 11 residues. V was pared by 8 bases and J by 1 base, with 6 bases between. Germline values: CDR1 MGHDK, CDR2 SYGVNS. The data are from a study of CD8 T cells in Susac syndrome. The RNA input was roughly 0.45 to 1 ug, and it was reverse transcribed with random hexamers. An immunoSEQ multiplex PCR generated amplified TCR beta CDR3 products spanning 54 Vbeta and 13 Jbeta. In TCRdb, the immunoSEQ multiplex PCR reads were re-called with MiXCR into one record per CDR3 protein. The sample yields about 250,000 distinct CDR3 sequences, about 93% seen once. Those who served as multiple sclerosis controls were treatment-naive patients with stable or active relapsing-remitting disease.

Material for sequencing was CD4+ T cells from PBMCs. The chain couples TRBV25-1 to TRBJ2-7; D is unresolved. The TCR was taken from a human donor with multiple sclerosis. The DNA of the CDR3 is TGTGCCAGCCGTACTTCCTACGAGCAGTACTTC. Protein sequence: CASRTSYEQYF.